The 17 T cell receptor beta chains below were found in one sample sequenced in a study of CD8 T cells in ankylosing spondylitis (dated by TCRdb to 2016 to 2017). The receptor library was made with 5' RACE. Reads for this sample came from an Illumina HiSeq 2500. TCRdb reprocessed the public reads (quality trimming at Q25 with fastp, clone calling with MiXCR) and kept in-frame beta chains. For every CDR3 protein sequence, its rows merge into one entry that carries the most common genes and DNA. This sample gives under 200,000 distinct CDR3 sequences in total; 9.8% of them show up just once. The ten largest clonotypes hold around 16% of the sample. Sample: blood, either unsorted or a sorted T cell fraction (not recorded which). All receptors derive from a female donor with ankylosing spondylitis or in good health (not recorded which).

J is TRBJ2-3 and V is TRBV11-2; perhaps TRBD1 as D (6 bases). Trimming stripped 0 bases from V and 0 bases from J, with 16 bases between. The CDR3 sequence is 18 residues long. CDR1 SGHAT and CDR2 FQNNGV come from the germline V gene. The CDR3 reads CASSLEGWGPASTDTQYF. The CDR3 coding sequence is TGTGCCAGCAGCTTAGAGGGGTGGGGGCCCGCTAGCACAGATACGCAGTATTTT.

J is TRBJ2-7 and V is TRBV7-9, with 7 bases fitting TRBD1. The CDR3 has 14 amino acids. Germline V lookup: CDR1 SEHNR, CDR2 FQNEAQ (reference sequence). Unmatched junction bases numbered 4, after V lost 3 bases and J lost 2 bases. The CDR3 is CASSFAGTAYEQYF. The CDR3, as DNA: TGTGCCAGCAGCTTTGCCGGGACAGCCTACGAGCAGTACTTC.

The sample holds many counts of this clonotype. This sequence joins TRBV4-3 and TRBJ2-2, with D perhaps matching TRBD2 (5 bases). The CDR3 consists of 18 residues. Germline V gene data show CDR1 as LGHNA and CDR2 as YSLEER. V lost 0 bases, J lost 7 bases, and 21 bases lay in between. CDR3 residues: CASSQDPSVRASGGELFF. The CDR3 DNA reads as TGCGCCAGCAGCCAAGATCCGTCGGTGCGGGCCTCTGGCGGGGAGCTGTTTTTT.

This clonotype was counted many times. V gene TRBV20-1 combines with J gene TRBJ2-2; 8 bases agree with TRBD2. Germline CDR1 DFQATT, CDR2 SNEGSKA (reference sequence). This CDR3 comprises 14 residues. CDR3 nucleotide sequence: TGCGGATACAGCCCGGGACTAGTCACCGGGGAGCTGTTTTTT. Translation gives CGYSPGLVTGELFF.

The rearrangement links TRBV29-1 to TRBJ1-2, with TRBD1 as a possible D gene (6 bases). V lost 0 bases and J 3 bases, leaving 14 bases between the germline ends. The CDR3 runs to 15 residues. Germline V gene lookup returns CDR1 SQVTM and CDR2 ANQGSEA. CDR3: CSVEEVGQIYYGYTF. The CDR3 coding sequence is TGCAGCGTTGAAGAAGTTGGACAGATCTACTATGGCTACACCTTC.

This clonotype was seen a handful of times. This chain uses TRBV27 with TRBJ1-2, with a weak D call TRBD1 (6 bases). CDR1 and CDR2 from the germline V gene are MNHEY and SMNVEV (reference sequence). V gave up 6 bases and J gave up 8 bases, with 19 bases separating them. CDR3 length: 14 residues. The CDR3 DNA reads TGTGCCAGCAGGCCACTGGGGGGGGCTGAGGGCTACACCTTC. This sequence encodes CASRPLGGAEGYTF.

The chain uses TRBV20-1 and TRBJ2-7; 11 bases line up with TRBD2. Germline trimming cut 0 bases from V and 7 bases from J; bases unmatched to any gene: 8. The CDR3 loop spans 15 amino acids. Germline V gene lookup returns CDR1 DFQATT and CDR2 SNEGSKA (reference sequence). The CDR3 DNA reads as TGCAGTGCTAGAGATCCGGTAGCGGGAGGGGATGAGCAGTACTTC. Its translation is CSARDPVAGGDEQYF.

This clonotype was detected only a few times. The chain uses TRBV9 and TRBJ2-5; D is unresolved. Germline loops: CDR1 SGDLS, CDR2 YYNGEE. Trimming took off 3 bases at V and 5 bases at J, with 17 bases between the two ends. CDR3 length: 15 residues. CDR3 region: CASSAYATRSETQYF. CDR3 in DNA: TGTGCCAGCAGCGCTTACGCCACCCGGTCTGAGACCCAGTACTTC.

The chain joins TRBV7-6 to TRBJ2-7; D unresolved. The CDR3 contains 13 residues. The germline gives CDR1 SGHVS, CDR2 FNYEAQ. Trimming shortened V by 1 base and J by 4 bases, and 8 bases separated the two germline ends. CDR3 nucleotide sequence: TGTGCCAGCAGCTTAGATAATAGATACGAGCAGTACTTC. Encoded protein: CASSLDNRYEQYF.

The chain links TRBV5-1 to TRBJ2-3; D remains unclear. Germline V gene lookup returns CDR1 SGHRS and CDR2 YFSETQ. The CDR3 consists of 13 residues. Trimming took off 0 bases at V and 4 bases at J, with 6 bases between the two ends. The CDR3 reads CASSLATPDTQYF. The CDR3 region has the DNA TGCGCCAGCAGCTTGGCAACCCCAGATACGCAGTATTTT.

This clonotype was found a few times. This chain connects TRBV12-3 or TRBV12-4 to TRBJ2-3, with 12 positions matching TRBD2. Unmatched junction bases numbered 4, after V lost 3 bases and J lost 0 bases. The CDR3 is made up of 17 amino acids. The CDR3 nucleotides read TGTGCCAGCAGTTTTCTAGCGGGAGGGCCTAGCACAGATACGCAGTATTTT. It codes for CASSFLAGGPSTDTQYF.

Ten or more counts support this clonotype. The chain joins TRBV7-8 to TRBJ2-3; D ambiguous. The V and J ends lost 2 bases and 5 bases respectively, with 8 bases between them. Germline CDR1 SGHVS, CDR2 FQNEAQ. The CDR3 has 13 amino acids. The CDR3 nucleotides are TGTGCCAGCAGCTTAACAGATCTAGATACGCAGTATTTT. Translated, it gives CASSLTDLDTQYF.

Many counts were recorded for this clonotype. The V call is TRBV9, the J call TRBJ2-1, with D uncertain. With 2 bases removed from V and 4 bases from J, the gap between germline ends came to 7 bases. The CDR3 extends over 13 amino acids. Germline V CDR1 and CDR2: SGDLS, YYNGEE. The CDR3 DNA reads as TGTGCCAGCAGCGTGGGTGTATACAATGAGCAGTTCTTC. This sequence encodes CASSVGVYNEQFF.

This clonotype appeared many times. The CDR3 bases are TGTGCCAGCAGTTATGATGGGGAGGACAGCTCCTACAATGAGCAGTTCTTC. Its protein is CASSYDGEDSSYNEQFF. V usage is TRBV6-2 or TRBV6-3 and J usage is TRBJ2-1, with D perhaps assigned TRBD1 or TRBD2 (6 bases each). V lost 3 bases to trimming and J lost 0 bases, with 15 bases between them. The CDR3 consists of 17 residues. Germline V CDR1 and CDR2: MNHEY, SVGEGT.

The chain carries TRBV7-9 and TRBJ2-7; possibly TRBD2 for D (5 bases). The CDR3 length is 15 residues. V lost 7 bases to trimming and J lost 4 bases, with 20 bases between them. Germline V gene sequence: CDR1 SEHNR, CDR2 FQNEAQ (reference sequence). CDR3 region: CASKDERSDGYEQYF. DNA for the CDR3: TGTGCCAGCAAGGACGAGCGGTCGGATGGGTACGAGCAGTACTTC.

V usage is TRBV18 and J usage is TRBJ2-1; TRBD2 is a possible D gene (6 bases). CDR1 KGHSH and CDR2 LQKENI come from the germline V gene. Trimming left V 4 bases short and J 3 bases short, with 16 bases between. The CDR3 contains 16 residues. The CDR3 DNA sequence: TGTGCCAGCTCACTCCTAGCGACCTATTACTACAATGAGCAGTTCTTC. This codes for CASSLLATYYYNEQFF.

This sequence joins TRBV12-3 or TRBV12-4 and TRBJ1-2; D remains ambiguous. Deletions cut 3 bases from V and 5 bases from J, with 13 bases between. There are 14 residues in the CDR3. CDR3 DNA sequence: TGTGCCAGCAGTTTCGTTGGGGAAATTTATGGCTACACCTTC. This encodes CASSFVGEIYGYTF.